The rows below give T cell receptor beta chains drawn from one sample of a study of cytotoxic CD8 clonotypes in ibrutinib-treated CLL. Data came from immunoSEQ multiplex PCR; TCRdb stores just in-frame clones and leaves some out. The sample includes about 50,000 clones, 54% seen only once; the top ten take roughly a quarter. Sequenced material: PBMCs, taken at disease progression, from a patient treated with ibrutinib. Receptors originate from a human donor with chronic lymphocytic leukemia. Each CDR3 is given with its conserved first and last residue. The D gene is left open where the match is weak. Part of the rows lack a size; the others show once, few, many or a class for expanded clones.

abundance: NA
j_gene: TRBJ2-7
d_gene: NA
v_gene: TRBV7-9
CDR3aa: CASSLVLASEQYF
CDR3nt: TGTGCCAGCAGCTTAGTTCTAGCGAGCGAGCAGTACTTC

abundance: NA
j_gene: TRBJ2-7
d_gene: TRBD1
v_gene: TRBV30
CDR3aa: CAWSPPGQGGYEQYF
CDR3nt: TGTGCCTGGAGTCCCCCGGGACAGGGGGGCTACGAGCAGTACTTC

abundance: NA
j_gene: TRBJ2-1
d_gene: NA
v_gene: TRBV5-1
CDR3aa: CASSLEGLLPDNEQFF
CDR3nt: TGCGCCAGCAGCTTGGAGGGCCTCCTCCCCGACAATGAGCAGTTCTTC

abundance: many
j_gene: TRBJ2-1
d_gene: NA
v_gene: TRBV7-2
CDR3aa: CASSFQGIGEQFF
CDR3nt: TGTGCCAGCAGCTTTCAGGGAATAGGTGAGCAGTTCTTC

abundance: NA
j_gene: TRBJ1-2
d_gene: NA
v_gene: TRBV19
CDR3aa: CASSIDREGYTF
CDR3nt: TGTGCCAGTAGTATAGACAGGGAAGGCTACACCTTC

abundance: NA
j_gene: TRBJ2-7
d_gene: NA
v_gene: TRBV6-1
CDR3aa: CASNPDTYEQYF
CDR3nt: TGTGCCAGCAATCCAGATACCTACGAGCAGTACTTC

abundance: few
j_gene: TRBJ2-4
d_gene: NA
v_gene: TRBV4-1
CDR3aa: CASSQDGVRDRATNLAKNIQYF
CDR3nt: TGCGCCAGCAGCCAAGATGGGGTGCGGGACCGGGCCACTAACCTAGCCAAAAACATTCAGTACTTC

abundance: NA
j_gene: TRBJ2-1
d_gene: NA
v_gene: TRBV6-5
CDR3aa: CASSRNRAEQFF
CDR3nt: TGTGCCAGCAGTCGAAACAGGGCTGAGCAGTTCTTC

abundance: NA
j_gene: TRBJ1-2
d_gene: TRBD1
v_gene: TRBV19
CDR3aa: CASSIDLQMNRGVSGYTF
CDR3nt: TGTGCCAGTAGTATAGATCTACAAATGAACAGGGGGGTCTCTGGCTACACCTTC

abundance: many
j_gene: TRBJ2-1
d_gene: TRBD2
v_gene: TRBV7-2
CDR3aa: CASSLAVAGGWNNEQFF
CDR3nt: TGTGCCAGCAGCTTAGCTGTAGCGGGAGGCTGGAACAATGAGCAGTTCTTC

abundance: NA
j_gene: TRBJ1-4
d_gene: NA
v_gene: TRBV5-5
CDR3aa: CASSQETASKLFF
CDR3nt: TGTGCCAGCAGCCAAGAGACCGCGTCCAAACTGTTTTTT

abundance: NA
j_gene: TRBJ2-3
d_gene: NA
v_gene: TRBV29-1
CDR3aa: CSVLGQSTDTQYF
CDR3nt: TGCAGCGTTCTTGGCCAGAGCACAGATACGCAGTATTTT

abundance: NA
j_gene: TRBJ2-2
d_gene: NA
v_gene: TRBV27
CDR3aa: CASSLHITGELFF
CDR3nt: TGTGCCAGCAGTTTGCACATCACCGGGGAGCTGTTTTTT

abundance: NA
j_gene: TRBJ2-3
d_gene: TRBD2
v_gene: TRBV19
CDR3aa: CASSRGLAGNTQYF
CDR3nt: TGTGCCAGTAGCCGAGGGCTAGCGGGTAATACGCAGTATTTT

abundance: few
j_gene: TRBJ2-7
d_gene: TRBD2
v_gene: TRBV18
CDR3aa: CASSPTERGVYEQYF
CDR3nt: TGTGCCAGCTCACCCACTGAGCGGGGGGTCTACGAGCAGTACTTC

abundance: NA
j_gene: TRBJ1-5
d_gene: NA
v_gene: TRBV5-6
CDR3aa: CASSLYEGQPQHF
CDR3nt: TGTGCCAGCAGCTTGTATGAAGGACAGCCCCAGCATTTT

abundance: NA
j_gene: TRBJ2-7
d_gene: TRBD2
v_gene: TRBV27
CDR3aa: CASRYKRGLEQYF
CDR3nt: TGTGCCAGCAGGTATAAGCGGGGTCTCGAGCAGTACTTC

abundance: NA
j_gene: TRBJ1-2
d_gene: TRBD1
v_gene: TRBV19
CDR3aa: CASSRQGVGYTF
CDR3nt: TGTGCCAGTAGTCGACAGGGGGTTGGCTACACCTTC

abundance: NA
j_gene: TRBJ1-5
d_gene: NA
v_gene: TRBV10-1
CDR3aa: CASSGGTQLESNQPQHF
CDR3nt: TGCGCCAGCAGTGGGGGGACACAACTGGAAAGCAATCAGCCCCAGCATTTT

abundance: NA
j_gene: TRBJ1-1
d_gene: TRBD1
v_gene: TRBV7-3
CDR3aa: CASSPQGGGLGTEAFF
CDR3nt: TGTGCCAGCAGCCCCCAGGGGGGAGGGCTTGGCACTGAAGCTTTCTTT

abundance: NA
j_gene: TRBJ1-2
d_gene: NA
v_gene: TRBV7-3
CDR3aa: CASSLYSDYGYTF
CDR3nt: TGTGCCAGCAGCTTATACTCCGACTATGGCTACACCTTC

abundance: NA
j_gene: TRBJ1-6
d_gene: NA
v_gene: TRBV7-1
CDR3aa: CASSLGQLNSPLHF
CDR3nt: TGTGCCAGCAGCTTAGGACAGCTTAATTCACCCCTCCACTTT

abundance: NA
j_gene: TRBJ2-1
d_gene: NA
v_gene: TRBV6-5
CDR3aa: CASSPGLTYNEQFF
CDR3nt: TGTGCCAGCAGTCCAGGGTTAACCTACAATGAGCAGTTCTTC

abundance: NA
j_gene: TRBJ1-1
d_gene: NA
v_gene: TRBV7-2
CDR3aa: CASTNRFRDTEAFF
CDR3nt: TGTGCCAGCACAAACAGGTTCCGGGACACTGAAGCTTTCTTT

abundance: few
j_gene: TRBJ1-1
d_gene: NA
v_gene: TRBV19
CDR3aa: CASSSGEAFF
CDR3nt: TGTGCCAGTAGTAGTGGTGAAGCTTTCTTT

abundance: NA
j_gene: TRBJ1-3
d_gene: NA
v_gene: TRBV20-1
CDR3aa: CSARENTIYF
CDR3nt: TGCAGTGCTAGAGAAAACACCATATATTTT

abundance: NA
j_gene: TRBJ2-7
d_gene: TRBD1
v_gene: TRBV14
CDR3aa: CASNRRGQGSYEQYF
CDR3nt: TGTGCCAGCAACCGAAGAGGACAGGGGAGCTACGAGCAGTACTTC

abundance: few
j_gene: TRBJ2-7
d_gene: TRBD2
v_gene: TRBV28
CDR3aa: CASLLAGSYEQYF
CDR3nt: TGTGCCAGCCTCCTAGCGGGGTCCTACGAGCAGTACTTC

abundance: NA
j_gene: TRBJ2-7
d_gene: TRBD2
v_gene: TRBV11-3
CDR3aa: CASSLVAGGAYEQYF
CDR3nt: TGTGCCAGCAGCTTAGTAGCGGGAGGCGCCTACGAGCAGTACTTC

abundance: NA
j_gene: TRBJ2-1
d_gene: TRBD2
v_gene: TRBV4-2
CDR3aa: CASSQDRLAGNEQFF
CDR3nt: TGTGCCAGCAGCCAAGATCGACTAGCTGGGAATGAGCAGTTCTTC

abundance: NA
j_gene: TRBJ1-4
d_gene: NA
v_gene: TRBV7-8
CDR3aa: CASSLNPSYSEKLFF
CDR3nt: TGTGCCAGCAGCTTGAATCCAAGTTACTCCGAAAAACTGTTTTTT

abundance: NA
j_gene: TRBJ2-7
d_gene: NA
v_gene: TRBV6-6
CDR3aa: CASSYSPETEQYF
CDR3nt: TGTGCCAGCAGTTACTCGCCCGAGACGGAGCAGTACTTC

abundance: once
j_gene: TRBJ2-3
d_gene: NA
v_gene: TRBV6-4
CDR3aa: CASSEMWTNTDTQYF
CDR3nt: TGTGCCAGCAGTGAGATGTGGACTAATACAGATACGCAGTATTTT

abundance: once
j_gene: TRBJ2-3
d_gene: TRBD2
v_gene: TRBV9
CDR3aa: CASSGLAGAVDTQYF
CDR3nt: TGTGCCAGCAGCGGACTAGCGGGAGCGGTAGATACGCAGTATTTT

abundance: NA
j_gene: TRBJ2-5
d_gene: TRBD1
v_gene: TRBV7-2
CDR3aa: CASSNRDSETQYF
CDR3nt: TGTGCCAGCAGCAACCGGGACAGCGAGACCCAGTACTTC

abundance: NA
j_gene: TRBJ1-6
d_gene: NA
v_gene: TRBV25-1
CDR3aa: CASKEYNSPLHF
CDR3nt: TGTGCCAGCAAAGAATATAATTCACCCCTCCACTTT

abundance: few
j_gene: TRBJ2-6
d_gene: TRBD1
v_gene: TRBV28
CDR3aa: CASSPDRGLAGANVLTF
CDR3nt: TGTGCCAGCAGTCCAGACAGGGGGTTAGCTGGGGCCAACGTCCTGACTTTC

abundance: NA
j_gene: TRBJ2-2
d_gene: TRBD1
v_gene: TRBV5-1
CDR3aa: CASSPDRGGFGELFF
CDR3nt: TGCGCCAGCAGCCCGGACAGGGGAGGATTCGGGGAGCTGTTTTTT

abundance: NA
j_gene: TRBJ1-4
d_gene: NA
v_gene: TRBV2
CDR3aa: CASSANWGEKLFF
CDR3nt: TGTGCCAGCAGCGCAAACTGGGGTGAGAAACTGTTTTTT

abundance: NA
j_gene: TRBJ2-7
d_gene: NA
v_gene: TRBV4-3
CDR3aa: CASSPSVGGEQYF
CDR3nt: TGCGCCAGCAGCCCGAGCGTGGGCGGCGAGCAGTACTTC

abundance: NA
j_gene: TRBJ1-5
d_gene: TRBD1
v_gene: TRBV5-1
CDR3aa: CASSQGADSNQPQHF
CDR3nt: TGCGCCAGCAGCCAGGGGGCGGATAGCAATCAGCCCCAGCATTTT

abundance: NA
j_gene: TRBJ1-2
d_gene: TRBD1
v_gene: TRBV4-1
CDR3aa: CASSHRDSSNYGYTF
CDR3nt: TGCGCCAGCAGCCACCGGGACAGTTCTAACTATGGCTACACCTTC

abundance: few
j_gene: TRBJ2-5
d_gene: NA
v_gene: TRBV11-1
CDR3aa: CASSLTAAGETQYF
CDR3nt: TGTGCCAGCAGCTTGACCGCGGCTGGGGAGACCCAGTACTTC

abundance: once
j_gene: TRBJ1-2
d_gene: NA
v_gene: TRBV28
CDR3aa: CASSLPVRGYGYTF
CDR3nt: TGTGCCAGCAGTCTCCCGGTCAGGGGCTATGGCTACACCTTC

abundance: NA
j_gene: TRBJ2-3
d_gene: NA
v_gene: TRBV9
CDR3aa: CASSPTGVSSTDTQYF
CDR3nt: TGTGCCAGCAGCCCGACAGGAGTTTCTAGCACAGATACGCAGTATTTT

abundance: few
j_gene: TRBJ2-1
d_gene: TRBD2
v_gene: TRBV30
CDR3aa: CAWRWGTGTSGPRTSRNEQFF
CDR3nt: TGTGCCTGGAGATGGGGAACCGGGACTAGCGGGCCACGAACCTCGAGGAATGAGCAGTTCTTC

abundance: few
j_gene: TRBJ1-2
d_gene: NA
v_gene: TRBV2
CDR3aa: CASSPQYGYTF
CDR3nt: TGTGCCAGCAGTCCCCAGTATGGCTACACCTTC

abundance: NA
j_gene: TRBJ1-3
d_gene: NA
v_gene: TRBV5-1
CDR3aa: CASPTSGTLSGNTIYF
CDR3nt: TGCGCCAGCCCAACCTCAGGGACACTCTCTGGAAACACCATATATTTT

abundance: NA
j_gene: TRBJ1-2
d_gene: NA
v_gene: TRBV7-9
CDR3aa: CASSGVEAFGYTF
CDR3nt: TGTGCCAGCAGCGGGGTCGAGGCGTTCGGCTACACCTTC

abundance: few
j_gene: TRBJ2-5
d_gene: NA
v_gene: TRBV6-6
CDR3aa: CASSYAYQETQYF
CDR3nt: TGTGCCAGCAGTTACGCGTACCAAGAGACCCAGTACTTC

abundance: NA
j_gene: TRBJ1-6
d_gene: NA
v_gene: TRBV30
CDR3aa: CAWSIAGTVGNSPLHF
CDR3nt: TGTGCCTGGAGTATCGCCGGGACGGTCGGTAATTCACCCCTCCACTTT

abundance: NA
j_gene: TRBJ2-6
d_gene: TRBD1
v_gene: TRBV7-8
CDR3aa: CASSTTGGGANVLTF
CDR3nt: TGTGCCAGCAGCACAACAGGGGGTGGGGCCAACGTCCTGACTTTC

abundance: NA
j_gene: TRBJ2-1
d_gene: NA
v_gene: TRBV5-1
CDR3aa: CASSLAYEQFF
CDR3nt: TGCGCCAGCAGCTTGGCATATGAGCAGTTCTTC